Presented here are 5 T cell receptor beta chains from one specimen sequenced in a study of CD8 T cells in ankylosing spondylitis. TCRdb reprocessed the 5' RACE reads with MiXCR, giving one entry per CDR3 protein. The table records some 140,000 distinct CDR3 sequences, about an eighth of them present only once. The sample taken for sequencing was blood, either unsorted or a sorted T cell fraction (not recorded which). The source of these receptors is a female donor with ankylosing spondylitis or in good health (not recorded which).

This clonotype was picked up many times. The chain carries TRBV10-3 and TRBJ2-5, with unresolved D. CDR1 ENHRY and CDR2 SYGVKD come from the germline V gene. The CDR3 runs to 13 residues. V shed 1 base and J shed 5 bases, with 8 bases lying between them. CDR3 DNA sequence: TGTGCCATCAGTGAGTTGGGCGTGGAGACCCAGTACTTC. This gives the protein CAISELGVETQYF.

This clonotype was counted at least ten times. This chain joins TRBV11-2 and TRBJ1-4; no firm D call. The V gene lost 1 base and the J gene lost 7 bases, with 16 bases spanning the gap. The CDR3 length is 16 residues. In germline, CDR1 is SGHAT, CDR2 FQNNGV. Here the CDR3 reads CASSLVMAALGEKLFF. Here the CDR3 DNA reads TGTGCCAGCAGCTTAGTGATGGCCGCCTTAGGTGAAAAACTGTTTTTT.

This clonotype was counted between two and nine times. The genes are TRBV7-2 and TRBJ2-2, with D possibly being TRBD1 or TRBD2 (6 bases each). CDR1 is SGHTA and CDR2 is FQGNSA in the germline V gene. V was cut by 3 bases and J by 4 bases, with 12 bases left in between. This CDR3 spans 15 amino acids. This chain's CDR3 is CASSLGGQGTGELFF. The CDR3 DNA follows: TGTGCCAGCAGCTTGGGGGGCCAGGGCACCGGGGAGCTGTTTTTT.

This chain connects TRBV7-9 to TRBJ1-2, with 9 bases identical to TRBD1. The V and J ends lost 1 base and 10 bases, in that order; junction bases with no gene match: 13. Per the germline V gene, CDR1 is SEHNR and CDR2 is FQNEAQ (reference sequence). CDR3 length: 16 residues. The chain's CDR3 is CASSLGGTGFHNDYTF. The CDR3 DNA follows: TGTGCCAGCAGCTTAGGAGGGACAGGGTTCCATAATGACTACACCTTC.

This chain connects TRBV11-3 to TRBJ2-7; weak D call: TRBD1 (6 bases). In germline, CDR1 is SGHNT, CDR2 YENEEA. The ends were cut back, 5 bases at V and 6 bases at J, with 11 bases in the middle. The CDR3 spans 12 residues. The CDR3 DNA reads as TGTGCCAGCAGCCGAGGACAGTTCGAGCAGTACTTC. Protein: CASSRGQFEQYF.